The T cell receptor beta chain under discussion was sequenced for a study of T cell responses to AZD1222 COVID-19 vaccine. Study-wide findings and caveats: It was only after the peak T cell response that any repertoires were sampled. Clonal diversity may have been underestimated in mostly white British donors. There were vaccine-associated CD4 TCRs across spike, dominant at 160-218 and 743-854.

In germline, CDR1 is MRHNA, CDR2 SNTAGT. Trimming stripped 2 bases from V and 2 bases from J, with 16 bases between. This CDR3 comprises 16 residues. Sequencing used immunoSEQ multiplex PCR; TCRdb keeps in-frame clones, though not all of them. The table includes some 150,000 clones, 85% to 95% detected once. On this clone itself: The target antigen is unknown.

This rearrangement joins TRBV6-4 to TRBJ2-7; no clear D gene. The sequence derives from an adult in good health. The specimen was peripheral blood, collected on day 0 of MenACWY control vaccination. The CDR3 coding sequence is TGTGCCAGCAGTGACAATCGGCCGGTGTGTACCTACGAGCAGTACTTC. Its protein product is CASSDNRPVCTYEQYF.